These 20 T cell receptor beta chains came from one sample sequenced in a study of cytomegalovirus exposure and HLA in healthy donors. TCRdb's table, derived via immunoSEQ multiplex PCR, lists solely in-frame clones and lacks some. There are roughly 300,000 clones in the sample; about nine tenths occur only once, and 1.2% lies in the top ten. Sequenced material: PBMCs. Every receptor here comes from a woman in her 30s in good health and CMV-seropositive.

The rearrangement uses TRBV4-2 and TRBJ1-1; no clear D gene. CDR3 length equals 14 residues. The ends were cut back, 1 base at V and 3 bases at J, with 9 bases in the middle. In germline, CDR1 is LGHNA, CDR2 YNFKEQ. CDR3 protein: CASSQVGFDTEAFF. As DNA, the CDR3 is TGTGCCAGCAGCCAAGTGGGCTTTGACACTGAAGCTTTCTTT.

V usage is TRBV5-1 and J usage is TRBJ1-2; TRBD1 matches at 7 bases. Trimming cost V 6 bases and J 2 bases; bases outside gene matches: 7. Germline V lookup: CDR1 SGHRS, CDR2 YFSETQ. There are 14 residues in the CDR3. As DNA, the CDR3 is TGCGCCAGCAACACCGGGACAGCGAACTATGGCTACACCTTC. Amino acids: CASNTGTANYGYTF.

The CDR3 DNA reads TGTGCCAGCTCCCCAACCCTCCCCGAGCAGTACTTC. Protein: CASSPTLPEQYF. The J gene is TRBJ2-7, the V gene TRBV18, with D hard to call. This CDR3 contains 12 residues. Germline loops: CDR1 KGHSH, CDR2 LQKENI. V gave up 6 bases and J gave up 6 bases, with 12 bases separating them.

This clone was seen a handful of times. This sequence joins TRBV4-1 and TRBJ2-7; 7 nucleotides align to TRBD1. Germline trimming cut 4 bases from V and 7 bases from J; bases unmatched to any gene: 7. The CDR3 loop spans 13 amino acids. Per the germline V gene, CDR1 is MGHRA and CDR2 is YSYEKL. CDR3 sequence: CASSPERGREQYF. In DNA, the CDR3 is TGCGCCAGCAGCCCAGAAAGGGGGCGAGAGCAGTACTTC.

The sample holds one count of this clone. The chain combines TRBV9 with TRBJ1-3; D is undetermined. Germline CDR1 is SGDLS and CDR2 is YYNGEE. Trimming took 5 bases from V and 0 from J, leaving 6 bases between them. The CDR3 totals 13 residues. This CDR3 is CASRRSSGNTIYF. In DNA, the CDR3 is TGTGCCAGCAGACGCAGCTCTGGAAACACCATATATTTT.

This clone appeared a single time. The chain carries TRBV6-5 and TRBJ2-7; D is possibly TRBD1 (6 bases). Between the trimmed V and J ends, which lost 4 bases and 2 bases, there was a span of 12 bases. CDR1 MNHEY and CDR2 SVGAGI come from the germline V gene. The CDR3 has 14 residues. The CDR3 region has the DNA TGTGCCAGCAGTTCCCGGGACATCACCTACGAGCAGTACTTC. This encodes CASSSRDITYEQYF.

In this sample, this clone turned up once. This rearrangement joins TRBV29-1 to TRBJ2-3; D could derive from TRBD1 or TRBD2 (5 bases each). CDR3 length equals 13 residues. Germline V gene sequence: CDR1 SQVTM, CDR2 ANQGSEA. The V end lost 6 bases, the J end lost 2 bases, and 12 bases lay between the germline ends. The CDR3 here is CSVRDGPTDTQYF. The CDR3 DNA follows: TGCAGCGTCCGGGACGGTCCCACAGATACGCAGTATTTT.

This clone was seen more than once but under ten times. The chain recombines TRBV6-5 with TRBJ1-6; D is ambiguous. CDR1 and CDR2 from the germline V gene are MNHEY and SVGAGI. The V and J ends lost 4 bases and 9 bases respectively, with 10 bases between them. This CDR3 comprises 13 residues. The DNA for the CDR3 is TGTGCCAGCAGTTCTGGTCTCGGTTCACCCCTCCACTTT. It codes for CASSSGLGSPLHF.

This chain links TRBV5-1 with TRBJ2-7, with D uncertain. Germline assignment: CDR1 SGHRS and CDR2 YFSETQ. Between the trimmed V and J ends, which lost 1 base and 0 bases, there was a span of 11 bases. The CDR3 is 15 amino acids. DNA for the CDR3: TGCGCCAGCAGCTTGTATGCCTCGAGCTCCTACGAGCAGTACTTC. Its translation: CASSLYASSSYEQYF.

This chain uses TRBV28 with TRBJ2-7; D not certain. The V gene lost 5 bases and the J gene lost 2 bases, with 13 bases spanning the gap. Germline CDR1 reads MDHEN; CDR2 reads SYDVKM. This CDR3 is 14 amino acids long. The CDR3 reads CASSPPVGTYEQYF. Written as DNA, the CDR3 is TGTGCCAGCAGTCCCCCGGTCGGAACCTACGAGCAGTACTTC.

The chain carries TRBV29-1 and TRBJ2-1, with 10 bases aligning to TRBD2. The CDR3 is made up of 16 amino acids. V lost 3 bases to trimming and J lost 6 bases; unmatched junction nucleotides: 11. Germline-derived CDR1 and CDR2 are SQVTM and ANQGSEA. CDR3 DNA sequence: TGCAGCGTTGAGGCCAGCGGGAGGGGTAGAGTCAATGAGCAGTTCTTC. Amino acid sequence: CSVEASGRGRVNEQFF.

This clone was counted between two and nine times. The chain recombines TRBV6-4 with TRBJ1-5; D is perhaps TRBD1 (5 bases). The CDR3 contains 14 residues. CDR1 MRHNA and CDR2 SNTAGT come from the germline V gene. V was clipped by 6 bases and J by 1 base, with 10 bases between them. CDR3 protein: CASRWEGSNQPQHF. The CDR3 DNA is TGTGCCAGCAGGTGGGAGGGGAGCAATCAGCCCCAGCATTTT.

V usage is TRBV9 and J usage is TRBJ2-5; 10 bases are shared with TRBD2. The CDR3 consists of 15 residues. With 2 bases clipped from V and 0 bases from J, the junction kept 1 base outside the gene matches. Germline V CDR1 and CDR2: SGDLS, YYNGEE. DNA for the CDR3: TGTGCCAGCAGCGTCACTAGCGGGGACCAAGAGACCCAGTACTTC. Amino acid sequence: CASSVTSGDQETQYF. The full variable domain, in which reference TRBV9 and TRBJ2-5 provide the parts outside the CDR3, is DSGVTQTPKHLITATGQRVTLRCSPRSGDLSVYWYQQSLDQGLQFLIQYYNGEERAKGNILERFSAQQFPDLHSELNLSSLELGDSALYFCASSVTSGDQETQYFGPGTRLLVL.

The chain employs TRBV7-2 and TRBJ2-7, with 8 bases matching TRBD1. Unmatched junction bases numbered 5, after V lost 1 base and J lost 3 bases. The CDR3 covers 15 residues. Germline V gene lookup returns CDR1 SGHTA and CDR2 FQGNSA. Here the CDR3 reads CASSLGPGGDYEQYF. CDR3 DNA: TGTGCCAGCAGCTTAGGGCCAGGGGGCGACTACGAGCAGTACTTC.

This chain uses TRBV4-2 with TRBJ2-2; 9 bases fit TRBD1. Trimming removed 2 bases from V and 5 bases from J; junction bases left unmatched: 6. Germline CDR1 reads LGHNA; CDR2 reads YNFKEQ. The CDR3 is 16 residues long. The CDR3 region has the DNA TGTGCCAGCAGCCAATTGGGACAGGGAGGGACCGGGGAGCTGTTTTTT. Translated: CASSQLGQGGTGELFF.

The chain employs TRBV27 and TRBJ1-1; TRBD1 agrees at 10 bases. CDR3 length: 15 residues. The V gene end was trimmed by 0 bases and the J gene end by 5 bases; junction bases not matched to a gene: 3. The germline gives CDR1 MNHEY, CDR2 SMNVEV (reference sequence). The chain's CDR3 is CASSLSGTGETEAFF. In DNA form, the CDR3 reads TGTGCCAGCAGTTTATCAGGGACAGGGGAGACTGAAGCTTTCTTT.

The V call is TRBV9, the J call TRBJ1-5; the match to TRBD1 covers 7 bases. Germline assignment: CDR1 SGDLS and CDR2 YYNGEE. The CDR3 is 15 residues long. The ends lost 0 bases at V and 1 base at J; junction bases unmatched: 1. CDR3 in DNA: TGTGCCAGCAGCGTAGGGGGACAGAGCAATCAGCCCCAGCATTTT. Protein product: CASSVGGQSNQPQHF.

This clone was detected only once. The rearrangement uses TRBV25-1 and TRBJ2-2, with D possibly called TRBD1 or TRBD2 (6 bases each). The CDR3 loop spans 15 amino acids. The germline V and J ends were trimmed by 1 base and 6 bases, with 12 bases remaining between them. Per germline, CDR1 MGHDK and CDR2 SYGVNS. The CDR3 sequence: CASSEFVGGPGELFF. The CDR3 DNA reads TGTGCCAGCAGTGAATTTGTTGGGGGGCCCGGGGAGCTGTTTTTT.

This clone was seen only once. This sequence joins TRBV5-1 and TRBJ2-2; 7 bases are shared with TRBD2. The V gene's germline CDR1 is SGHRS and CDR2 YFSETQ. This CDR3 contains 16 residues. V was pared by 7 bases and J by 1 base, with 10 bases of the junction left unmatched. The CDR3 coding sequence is TGCGCCAGCTTTGGGGACTACGGGATGAACACCGGGGAGCTGTTTTTT. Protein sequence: CASFGDYGMNTGELFF. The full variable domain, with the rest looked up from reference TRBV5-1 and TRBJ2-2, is KAGVTQTPRYLIKTRGQQVTLSCSPISGHRSVSWYQQTPGQGLQFLFEYFSETQRNKGNFPGRFSGRQFSNSRSEMNVSTLELGDSALYLCASFGDYGMNTGELFFGEGSRLTVL.

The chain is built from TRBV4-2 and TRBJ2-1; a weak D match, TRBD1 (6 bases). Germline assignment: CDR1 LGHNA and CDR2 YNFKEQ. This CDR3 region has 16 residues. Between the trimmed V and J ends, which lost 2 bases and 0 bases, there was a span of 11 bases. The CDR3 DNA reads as TGTGCCAGCAGCCAACCATCAGGGGACTCCTACAATGAGCAGTTCTTC. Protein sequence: CASSQPSGDSYNEQFF.